Sequencing of this T cell receptor beta chain was carried out in a study of blood T cell repertoires in COVID-19 (dated by TCRdb to 2018 to 2021). About the full investigation: Samples from collaborators originated in the United States, Italy and Spain and spanned both the acute and convalescent phases of COVID-19. The prospective study material was composed of cDNA or gDNA derived from T cells, B-cell-depleted T cells, or PBMCs. Deeply sampled blood TCRbeta repertoires from subjects exposed to, actively infected with, or recovered from COVID-19 were included in the dataset. A freely available public database, intended as a resource for researchers studying the immune response to SARS-CoV-2, is where the repertoires were released. The samples were drawn from the first 160 participants of the ongoing ImmuneRACE study and from more than 1,000 subjects provided by 6 global collaborators. Nearly every sample came with metadata listing a de-identified subject ID, COVID-19 status, age in years and sex. Where HLA class I and class II types were available, the types were taken from metadata supplied by the sample provider, not from assay-based typing. Findings and caveats that apply to the study as a whole: The amount of clinical and demographic metadata varied by source and participant and was provided uncurated.

Collaborating institutions collected whole blood in K2EDTA tubes following their own protocols. For TCRbeta analysis, collaborator samples were shipped as frozen whole blood, as isolated PBMCs, or as DNA extracted from either sample type. TCRbeta CDR3 regions were amplified from genomic DNA using the immunoSEQ Assay, a bias-controlled multiplex PCR. As for how the authors treated the data: The number of nucleated cells in each sample was estimated from the amplification of reference gene primers within the assay. To quantify the absolute abundance of each unique TCRbeta CDR3 rearrangement, sequence reads were collapsed and filtered. For each sample, productive Simpson clonality was calculated by taking the square root of Simpson's diversity index across productive rearrangements. TCRdb holds this immuneACCESS table with in-frame rearrangements only. Some clones are missing; in checked studies, unresolved V genes explain under half, and the rest has no known cause. The V and J calls and clone size were taken over from that table, and D and trimming were inferred from the DNA. This sample comprises 60,000 to 85,000 clones, more than 75% of them detected only once. Clones ranked in the top ten supply approximately 1.5% of the sample.

The V end loses 6 bases and the J end loses 5 bases, and a stretch of 16 bases separates them. Its CDR3 holds 14 amino acids, cysteine through phenylalanine. The read is trimmed to its CDR3 DNA, 42 bases read in frame from base 1. The germline V gene supplies CDR1 MDHEN and CDR2 SYDVKM. For this clone: Its antigen remains unidentified. Per-base quality was not reported, and no clone a single base away is much larger than it.

The receptor was isolated from a man between 50 and 59 years old with acute or convalescent COVID-19. The specimen was peripheral blood. The chain is assembled from TRBV28 and TRBJ1-2; TRBD1 might be the D gene, on 6 matching bases. CDR3 sequence: CASSPPTGSYGYTF. The nucleotide sequence is given as TGTGCCAGCAGCCCGCCCACAGGGAGTTATGGCTACACCTTC.